The entry below gives a single T cell receptor beta chain sequence along with its context. The antigen remains undetermined. This sample stems from a study of blood T cells in healthy people across ages. Study-level information: Template-switching capture recovered about one barcoded beta molecule per two T cells. Whole-study results and caveats: Unknown CMV status may confound age-related changes in expanded clones.

CDR3 length: 15 residues. Germline V gene sequence: CDR1 LGHNA, CDR2 YSLEER. The V segment lost 3 bases and the J segment 7 bases; nucleotides outside the gene matches: 7. The authors ran a second PCR of 7 to 11 cycles using a sample-barcoded 5' primer and a J-beta primer mix. From the 5' RACE reads, TCRdb called clonotypes with MiXCR, one entry per CDR3 protein. The top ten hold under 4.5% of the sample, which has about 800,000 distinct CDR3 sequences, 25% seen once. These same records also appear under a second study, on T cells of mothers and their children.

The material sequenced was blood. The source of this sequence is a boy aged 5-17 years in good health. The chain couples TRBV4-3 to TRBJ1-4, with 8 bases that match TRBD1. Here the CDR3 DNA reads TGCGCCAGCAGCCAGGACAGGGTCGGGGGTGAAAAACTGTTTTTT. Residues: CASSQDRVGGEKLFF.